The rows below give T cell receptor beta chains drawn from one sample of a study of CD8+ T cells in alopecia areata. Here immunoSEQ multiplex PCR was the method, and the copy in TCRdb shows in-frame clones only, minus some. The repertoire holds 150,000 to 200,000 clones, with about three fifths as singletons. The input for sequencing was CD4+ T cells sorted from blood, taken around week 55, from a patient treated with tofacitinib. These TCRs come from a human donor with alopecia areata. Both conserved end residues are part of each CDR3. The order of the fields is D gene, J gene, V gene, clone size, CDR3 protein, CDR3 DNA. D genes are given only for firm matches. Expanded clones are given a class, and other clones once, few, many or no size at all.

d_call: NA
j_call: TRBJ1-1
v_call: TRBV6-5
clone_size: once
cdr3_aa: CASSYGDTEAFF
cdr3_nt: TGTGCCAGCAGTTACGGGGACACTGAAGCTTTCTTT

d_call: NA
j_call: TRBJ1-2
v_call: TRBV29-1
clone_size: few
cdr3_aa: CSAEKGNGYTF
cdr3_nt: TGCAGCGCCGAAAAGGGTAACGGCTACACCTTC

d_call: TRBD1
j_call: TRBJ1-2
v_call: TRBV7-9
clone_size: NA
cdr3_aa: CASSSIQGNGYTF
cdr3_nt: TGTGCCAGCAGCTCAATACAGGGGAATGGCTACACCTTC

d_call: NA
j_call: TRBJ2-7
v_call: TRBV7-9
clone_size: NA
cdr3_aa: CASSRPGQSSYEQYF
cdr3_nt: TGTGCCAGCAGCCGACCCGGGCAGAGCTCCTACGAGCAGTACTTC

d_call: TRBD2
j_call: TRBJ2-3
v_call: TRBV30
clone_size: NA
cdr3_aa: CAWSQGLAGGTTQYF
cdr3_nt: TGTGCCTGGAGTCAAGGACTAGCGGGGGGGACGACGCAGTATTTT

d_call: NA
j_call: TRBJ1-1
v_call: TRBV4-2
clone_size: NA
cdr3_aa: CASTRGEDTEAFF
cdr3_nt: TGTGCCAGCACCCGAGGGGAAGACACTGAAGCTTTCTTT

d_call: NA
j_call: TRBJ2-7
v_call: TRBV2
clone_size: NA
cdr3_aa: CASSDPGSSYEQYF
cdr3_nt: TGTGCCAGCAGTGACCCCGGTAGCTCCTACGAGCAGTACTTC

d_call: NA
j_call: TRBJ1-2
v_call: TRBV11-2
clone_size: once
cdr3_aa: CASSSRTDYGYTF
cdr3_nt: TGTGCCAGCAGCTCGAGGACTGACTATGGCTACACCTTC

d_call: NA
j_call: TRBJ1-5
v_call: TRBV6-5
clone_size: NA
cdr3_aa: CASSPWGNQPQHF
cdr3_nt: TGTGCCAGCAGCCCCTGGGGCAATCAGCCCCAGCATTTT

d_call: NA
j_call: TRBJ2-7
v_call: TRBV29-1
clone_size: once
cdr3_aa: CSVALTYSYEQYF
cdr3_nt: TGCAGCGTTGCTCTCACCTACTCCTACGAGCAGTACTTC

d_call: NA
j_call: TRBJ2-3
v_call: TRBV7-9
clone_size: many
cdr3_aa: CASSSGADTQYF
cdr3_nt: TGTGCCAGCAGCTCTGGGGCAGATACGCAGTATTTT

d_call: NA
j_call: TRBJ1-5
v_call: TRBV14
clone_size: few
cdr3_aa: CASSQENEHRNQPQHF
cdr3_nt: TGTGCCAGCAGCCAAGAGAATGAACACCGCAATCAGCCCCAGCATTTT

d_call: NA
j_call: TRBJ1-1
v_call: TRBV7-9
clone_size: NA
cdr3_aa: CASSVQGGKMNTEAFF
cdr3_nt: TGTGCCAGCAGCGTACAGGGAGGGAAAATGAACACTGAAGCTTTCTTT

d_call: NA
j_call: TRBJ2-3
v_call: TRBV5-1
clone_size: NA
cdr3_aa: CASSLAWDGVTDTQYF
cdr3_nt: TGCGCCAGCAGCTTGGCCTGGGACGGGGTTACAGATACGCAGTATTTT

d_call: NA
j_call: TRBJ1-2
v_call: TRBV4-1
clone_size: NA
cdr3_aa: CASSQEVAGPYGYTF
cdr3_nt: TGCGCCAGCAGCCAAGAGGTGGCAGGCCCCTATGGCTACACCTTC

d_call: NA
j_call: TRBJ1-2
v_call: TRBV29-1
clone_size: few
cdr3_aa: CSVAPGAYGYTF
cdr3_nt: TGCAGCGTGGCCCCTGGGGCCTATGGCTACACCTTC

d_call: NA
j_call: TRBJ2-2
v_call: TRBV10-3
clone_size: NA
cdr3_aa: CATRGDERTGELFF
cdr3_nt: TGTGCCACCCGCGGGGACGAGAGGACCGGGGAGCTGTTTTTT

d_call: NA
j_call: TRBJ1-5
v_call: TRBV4-2
clone_size: few
cdr3_aa: CASSQAGGANQPQHF
cdr3_nt: TGTGCCAGCAGCCAAGCGGGGGGAGCCAATCAGCCCCAGCATTTT

d_call: TRBD2
j_call: TRBJ2-1
v_call: TRBV15
clone_size: few
cdr3_aa: CATSTRTSGALTNEQFF
cdr3_nt: TGTGCCACCAGCACCAGGACTAGCGGGGCTTTAACCAATGAGCAGTTCTTC

d_call: TRBD1
j_call: TRBJ1-1
v_call: TRBV28
clone_size: NA
cdr3_aa: CASSSGQARGNTEAFF
cdr3_nt: TGTGCCAGCAGTTCAGGACAGGCACGGGGGAACACTGAAGCTTTCTTT

d_call: NA
j_call: TRBJ1-1
v_call: TRBV7-2
clone_size: NA
cdr3_aa: CASSRRVGDTEAFF
cdr3_nt: TGTGCCAGCAGCCGGCGGGTGGGGGACACTGAAGCTTTCTTT

d_call: NA
j_call: TRBJ2-7
v_call: TRBV4-1
clone_size: NA
cdr3_aa: CASSQGTASYEQYF
cdr3_nt: TGCGCCAGCAGCCAAGGGACAGCCTCCTACGAGCAGTACTTC

d_call: NA
j_call: TRBJ1-6
v_call: TRBV7-9
clone_size: NA
cdr3_aa: CASSLGRTVDSPLHF
cdr3_nt: TGTGCCAGCAGCTTAGGAAGGACAGTTGATTCACCCCTCCACTTT

d_call: NA
j_call: TRBJ1-5
v_call: TRBV30
clone_size: NA
cdr3_aa: CACLGGASNQPQHF
cdr3_nt: TGTGCCTGCCTGGGGGGGGCTAGCAATCAGCCCCAGCATTTT

d_call: NA
j_call: TRBJ2-3
v_call: TRBV5-6
clone_size: few
cdr3_aa: CASSQGQPQTDTQYF
cdr3_nt: TGTGCCAGCAGCCAAGGACAGCCGCAGACAGATACGCAGTATTTT

d_call: NA
j_call: TRBJ2-7
v_call: TRBV29-1
clone_size: NA
cdr3_aa: CSVATGNREQYF
cdr3_nt: TGCAGCGTTGCCACAGGGAACCGCGAGCAGTACTTC

d_call: NA
j_call: TRBJ1-4
v_call: TRBV20-1
clone_size: NA
cdr3_aa: CSARDIASLFF
cdr3_nt: TGCAGTGCTAGAGATATCGCAAGTCTGTTTTTT

d_call: TRBD1
j_call: TRBJ1-5
v_call: TRBV19
clone_size: NA
cdr3_aa: CASSDRVYQPQHF
cdr3_nt: TGTGCCAGTAGCGACAGGGTGTATCAGCCCCAGCATTTT

d_call: NA
j_call: TRBJ1-2
v_call: TRBV27
clone_size: NA
cdr3_aa: CASSLGAGQHYGYTF
cdr3_nt: TGTGCCAGCAGTTTAGGCGCAGGCCAACACTATGGCTACACCTTC

d_call: NA
j_call: TRBJ1-6
v_call: TRBV20-1
clone_size: NA
cdr3_aa: CSAGDWTTLHF
cdr3_nt: TGCAGCGCTGGGGACTGGACCACCCTCCACTTT

d_call: TRBD1
j_call: TRBJ2-2
v_call: TRBV14
clone_size: few
cdr3_aa: CASSQNRGFGELFF
cdr3_nt: TGTGCCAGCAGCCAGAACAGGGGGTTCGGGGAGCTGTTTTTT

d_call: TRBD2
j_call: TRBJ2-3
v_call: TRBV29-1
clone_size: NA
cdr3_aa: CSVERIQLAGAPSTDTQYF
cdr3_nt: TGCAGCGTTGAAAGGATACAACTAGCGGGGGCACCCAGCACAGATACGCAGTATTTT

d_call: NA
j_call: TRBJ1-2
v_call: TRBV29-1
clone_size: NA
cdr3_aa: CSVEDTGSRGYTF
cdr3_nt: TGCAGCGTTGAAGACACAGGTTCGCGTGGCTACACCTTC

d_call: NA
j_call: TRBJ2-6
v_call: TRBV9
clone_size: few
cdr3_aa: CASSVLTAGANVLTF
cdr3_nt: TGTGCCAGCAGCGTATTGACAGCAGGGGCCAACGTCCTGACTTTC

d_call: TRBD1
j_call: TRBJ1-2
v_call: TRBV30
clone_size: few
cdr3_aa: CAGQGYYGYTF
cdr3_nt: TGTGCCGGACAGGGTTACTATGGCTACACCTTC

d_call: NA
j_call: TRBJ2-5
v_call: TRBV11-2
clone_size: NA
cdr3_aa: CASSRFRSGRTQETQYF
cdr3_nt: TGTGCCAGCAGCCGTTTCCGTTCAGGACGGACCCAAGAGACCCAGTACTTC

d_call: NA
j_call: TRBJ1-2
v_call: TRBV29-1
clone_size: NA
cdr3_aa: CSVSWLTTYGYTF
cdr3_nt: TGCAGCGTTTCCTGGTTAACCACCTATGGCTACACCTTC

d_call: NA
j_call: TRBJ1-6
v_call: TRBV25-1
clone_size: NA
cdr3_aa: CASSLAGGGRSPLHF
cdr3_nt: TGTGCCAGCAGTTTGGCCGGGGGAGGGCGTTCACCCCTCCACTTT

d_call: TRBD1
j_call: TRBJ2-3
v_call: TRBV30
clone_size: NA
cdr3_aa: CAWIRGHTDTQYF
cdr3_nt: TGTGCCTGGATCAGGGGGCATACAGATACGCAGTATTTT

d_call: TRBD1
j_call: TRBJ2-7
v_call: TRBV2
clone_size: NA
cdr3_aa: CASSEGQGASYEQYF
cdr3_nt: TGTGCCAGCAGTGAAGGACAGGGGGCCTCCTACGAGCAGTACTTC

d_call: TRBD2
j_call: TRBJ2-1
v_call: TRBV29-1
clone_size: once
cdr3_aa: CSVVRLAGGPINEQFF
cdr3_nt: TGCAGCGTTGTACGACTAGCGGGGGGGCCCATCAATGAGCAGTTCTTC

d_call: NA
j_call: TRBJ1-1
v_call: TRBV30
clone_size: few
cdr3_aa: CAYDRGTEAFF
cdr3_nt: TGTGCCTACGACCGAGGCACTGAAGCTTTCTTT

d_call: NA
j_call: TRBJ2-1
v_call: TRBV29-1
clone_size: NA
cdr3_aa: CSLSGRYSYNEQFF
cdr3_nt: TGCAGTCTGTCGGGACGGTACTCCTACAATGAGCAGTTCTTC

d_call: NA
j_call: TRBJ2-3
v_call: TRBV29-1
clone_size: NA
cdr3_aa: CSVDRKGTDTQYF
cdr3_nt: TGCAGCGTTGACCGGAAAGGCACAGATACGCAGTATTTT

d_call: NA
j_call: TRBJ2-5
v_call: TRBV30
clone_size: NA
cdr3_aa: CAWSRAVETQYF
cdr3_nt: TGTGCCTGGAGTAGGGCCGTAGAGACCCAGTACTTC

d_call: NA
j_call: TRBJ2-3
v_call: TRBV6-5
clone_size: NA
cdr3_aa: CASTQPGLEEGTQYF
cdr3_nt: TGTGCCAGCACTCAACCGGGACTGGAAGAGGGTACGCAGTATTTT

d_call: TRBD2
j_call: TRBJ2-5
v_call: TRBV6-5
clone_size: NA
cdr3_aa: CASKGGGAAETQYF
cdr3_nt: TGTGCCAGCAAAGGCGGGGGGGCCGCGGAGACCCAGTACTTC

d_call: NA
j_call: TRBJ1-5
v_call: TRBV2
clone_size: NA
cdr3_aa: CASSAPTGRKNSQPQHF
cdr3_nt: TGTGCCAGCAGTGCACCTACGGGACGGAAGAACTCTCAGCCCCAGCATTTT